This T cell receptor beta chain was identified during a study of siplizumab effects on memory and regulatory T cells. The germline V gene encodes CDR1 SEHNR and CDR2 FQNEAQ (reference sequence). V shed 1 base and J shed 5 bases, with 18 bases lying between them. The CDR3 length is 17 residues. Generated by immunoSEQ multiplex PCR, the TCRdb table keeps only in-frame clones and is missing some. The table has 100,000 or so clones, 94% seen once. This sequence was found in a human donor in good health. The chain employs TRBV7-9 and TRBJ2-1; D is possibly TRBD1 or TRBD2 (5 bases each). The sample consisted of non-Treg CD4+ T cells sorted from blood. The CDR3: CASSLVGWGPLDNEQFF. Here the CDR3 DNA reads TGTGCCAGCAGCTTAGTGGGGTGGGGACCCCTTGACAATGAGCAGTTCTTC.